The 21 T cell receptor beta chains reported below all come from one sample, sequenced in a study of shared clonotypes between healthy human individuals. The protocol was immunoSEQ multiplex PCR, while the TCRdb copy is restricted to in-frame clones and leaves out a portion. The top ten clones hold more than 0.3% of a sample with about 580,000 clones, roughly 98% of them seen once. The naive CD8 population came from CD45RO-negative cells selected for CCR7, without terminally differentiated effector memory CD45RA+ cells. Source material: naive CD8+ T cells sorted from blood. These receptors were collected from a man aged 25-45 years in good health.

CDR3 sequence reads: CASSRSGNGEQYF. In DNA, the CDR3 is TGTGCCAGCTCAAGGTCTGGAAATGGCGAGCAGTACTTC. The chain uses TRBV18 and TRBJ2-7; D unclear. The CDR3 spans 13 residues. The germline V gene has CDR1 KGHSH and CDR2 LQKENI. V dropped 5 bases and J dropped 6 bases, with 14 bases sitting between them.

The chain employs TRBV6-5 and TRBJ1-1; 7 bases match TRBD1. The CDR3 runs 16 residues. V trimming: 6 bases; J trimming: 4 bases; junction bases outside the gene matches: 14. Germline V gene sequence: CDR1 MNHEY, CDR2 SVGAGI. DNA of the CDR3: TGTGCCAGCAGCTACCCAGACAGGGCAGGATTCACTGAAGCTTTCTTT. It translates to CASSYPDRAGFTEAFF.

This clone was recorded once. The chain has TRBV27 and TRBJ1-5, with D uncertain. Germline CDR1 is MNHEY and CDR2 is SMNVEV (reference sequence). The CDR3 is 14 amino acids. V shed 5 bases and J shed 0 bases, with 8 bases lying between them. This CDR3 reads CASSALYSNQPQHF. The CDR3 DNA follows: TGTGCCAGCAGTGCCCTATATAGCAATCAGCCCCAGCATTTT.

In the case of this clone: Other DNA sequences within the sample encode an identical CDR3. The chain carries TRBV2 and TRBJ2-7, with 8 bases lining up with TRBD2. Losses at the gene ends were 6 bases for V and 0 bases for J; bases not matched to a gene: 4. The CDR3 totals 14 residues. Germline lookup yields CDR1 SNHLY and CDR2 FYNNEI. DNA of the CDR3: TGTGCCAGCAGGGACGGGACTAGCTCCTACGAGCAGTACTTC. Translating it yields CASRDGTSSYEQYF.

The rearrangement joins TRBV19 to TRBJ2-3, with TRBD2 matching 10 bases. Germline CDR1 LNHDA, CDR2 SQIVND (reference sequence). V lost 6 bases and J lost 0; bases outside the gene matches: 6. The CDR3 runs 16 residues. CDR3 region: CASRTSGQTSTDTQYF. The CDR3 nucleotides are TGTGCCAGTAGGACTAGCGGGCAAACTAGCACAGATACGCAGTATTTT.

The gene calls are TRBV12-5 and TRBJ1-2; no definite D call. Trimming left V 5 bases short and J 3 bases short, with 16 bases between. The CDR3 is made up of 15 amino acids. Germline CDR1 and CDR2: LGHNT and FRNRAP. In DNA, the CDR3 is TGTGCTAGTGGTCCTACGGCCCCCCCGGACTATGGCTACACCTTC. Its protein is CASGPTAPPDYGYTF.

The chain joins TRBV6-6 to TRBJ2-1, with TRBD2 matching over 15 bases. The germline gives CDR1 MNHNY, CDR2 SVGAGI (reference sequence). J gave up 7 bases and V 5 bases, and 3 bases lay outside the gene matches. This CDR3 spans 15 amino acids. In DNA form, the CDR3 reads TGTGCCAGCAGTGCGGGACTAGCGGGAGGAAATGAGCAGTTCTTC. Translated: CASSAGLAGGNEQFF.

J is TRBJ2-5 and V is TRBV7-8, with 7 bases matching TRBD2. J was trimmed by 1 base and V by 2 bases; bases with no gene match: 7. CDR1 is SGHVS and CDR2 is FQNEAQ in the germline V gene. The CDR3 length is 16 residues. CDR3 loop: CASSLRPSGVQETQYF. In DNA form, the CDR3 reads TGTGCCAGCAGCTTACGTCCTAGCGGAGTCCAAGAGACCCAGTACTTC. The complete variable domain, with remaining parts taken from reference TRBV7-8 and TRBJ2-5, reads GAGVSQSPRYKVAKRGQDVALRCDPISGHVSLFWYQQALGQGPEFLTYFQNEAQLDKSGLPSDRFFAERPEGSVSTLKIQRTQQEDSAVYLCASSLRPSGVQETQYFGPGTRLLVL.

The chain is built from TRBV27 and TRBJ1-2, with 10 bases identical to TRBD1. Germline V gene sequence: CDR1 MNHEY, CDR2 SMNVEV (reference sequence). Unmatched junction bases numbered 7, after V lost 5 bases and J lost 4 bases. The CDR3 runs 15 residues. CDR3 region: CASSPGTGVTYGYTF. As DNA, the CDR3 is TGTGCCAGCAGTCCCGGGACAGGGGTTACCTATGGCTACACCTTC.

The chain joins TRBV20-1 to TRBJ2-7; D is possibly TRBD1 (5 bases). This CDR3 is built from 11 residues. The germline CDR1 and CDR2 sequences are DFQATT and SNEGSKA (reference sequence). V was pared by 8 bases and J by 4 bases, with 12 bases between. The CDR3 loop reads CSTTKGYEQYF. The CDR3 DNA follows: TGCAGTACCACAAAGGGGTACGAGCAGTACTTC.

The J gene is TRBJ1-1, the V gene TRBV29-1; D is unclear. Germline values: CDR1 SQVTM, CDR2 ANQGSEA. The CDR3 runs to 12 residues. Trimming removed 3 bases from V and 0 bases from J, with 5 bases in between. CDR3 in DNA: TGCAGCGTTGAGGCTTTGAACACTGAAGCTTTCTTT. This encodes CSVEALNTEAFF.

DNA of the CDR3: TGCAGCGTCCGGGGCAACACTGAAGCTTTCTTT. Translation gives CSVRGNTEAFF. The chain links TRBV29-1 to TRBJ1-1; maybe TRBD1 (5 bases). Trimming removed 6 bases from V and 2 bases from J, with 7 bases in between. The CDR3 consists of 11 residues. The germline gives CDR1 SQVTM, CDR2 ANQGSEA.

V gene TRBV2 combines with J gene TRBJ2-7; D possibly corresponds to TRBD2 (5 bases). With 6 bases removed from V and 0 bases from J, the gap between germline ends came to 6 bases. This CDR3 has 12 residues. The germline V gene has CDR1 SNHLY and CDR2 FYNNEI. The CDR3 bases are TGTGCCAGCAGAGCGGACTCCTACGAGCAGTACTTC. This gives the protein CASRADSYEQYF.

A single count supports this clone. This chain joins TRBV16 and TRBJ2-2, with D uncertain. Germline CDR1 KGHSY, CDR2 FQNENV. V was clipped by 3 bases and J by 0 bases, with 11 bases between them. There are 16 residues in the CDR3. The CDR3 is CASSHRPVANTGELFF. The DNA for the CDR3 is TGTGCCAGCAGCCACCGGCCTGTAGCGAACACCGGGGAGCTGTTTTTT. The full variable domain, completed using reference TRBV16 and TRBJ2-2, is GEEVAQTPKHLVRGEGQKAKLYCAPIKGHSYVFWYQQVLKNEFKFLISFQNENVFDETGMPKERFSAKCLPNSPCSLEIQATKLEDSAVYFCASSHRPVANTGELFFGEGSRLTVL.

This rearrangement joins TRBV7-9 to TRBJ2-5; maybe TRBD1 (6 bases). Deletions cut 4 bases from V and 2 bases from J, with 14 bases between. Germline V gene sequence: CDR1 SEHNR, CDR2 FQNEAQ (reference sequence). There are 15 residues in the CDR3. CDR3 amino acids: CASSSKGHLQETQYF. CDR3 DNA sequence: TGTGCCAGCAGCTCCAAGGGACACCTTCAAGAGACCCAGTACTTC.

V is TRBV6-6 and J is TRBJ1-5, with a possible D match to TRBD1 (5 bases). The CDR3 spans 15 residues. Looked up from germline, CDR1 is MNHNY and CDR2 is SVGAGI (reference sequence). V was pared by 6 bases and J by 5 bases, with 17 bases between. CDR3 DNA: TGTGCCAGCAGACTTGGGGGACGGCCCGATCAGCCCCAGCATTTT. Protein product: CASRLGGRPDQPQHF.

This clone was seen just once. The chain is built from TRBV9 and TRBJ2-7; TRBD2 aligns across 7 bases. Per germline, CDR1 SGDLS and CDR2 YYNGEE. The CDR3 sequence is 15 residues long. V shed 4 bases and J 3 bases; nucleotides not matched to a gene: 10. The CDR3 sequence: CASSPTSGALYEQYF. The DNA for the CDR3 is TGTGCCAGCAGCCCTACCAGCGGGGCCCTCTACGAGCAGTACTTC.

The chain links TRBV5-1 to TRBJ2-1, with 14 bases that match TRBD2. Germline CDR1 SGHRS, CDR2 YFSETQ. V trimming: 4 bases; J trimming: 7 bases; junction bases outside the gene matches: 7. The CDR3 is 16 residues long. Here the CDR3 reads CASSARGTSGSNEQFF. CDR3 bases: TGCGCCAGCAGCGCCCGCGGGACTAGCGGGAGTAATGAGCAGTTCTTC.

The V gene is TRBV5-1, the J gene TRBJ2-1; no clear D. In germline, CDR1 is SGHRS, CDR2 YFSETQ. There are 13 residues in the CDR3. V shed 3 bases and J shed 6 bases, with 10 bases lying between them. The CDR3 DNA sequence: TGCGCCAGCAGCTCGAAATTCGCCAATGAGCAGTTCTTC. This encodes CASSSKFANEQFF.

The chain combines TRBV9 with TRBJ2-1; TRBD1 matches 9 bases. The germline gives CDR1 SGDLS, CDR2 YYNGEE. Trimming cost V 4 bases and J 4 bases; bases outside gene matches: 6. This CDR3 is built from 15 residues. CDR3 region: CASSFSGTGYNEQFF. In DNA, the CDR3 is TGTGCCAGCAGCTTTTCGGGGACAGGGTACAATGAGCAGTTCTTC.

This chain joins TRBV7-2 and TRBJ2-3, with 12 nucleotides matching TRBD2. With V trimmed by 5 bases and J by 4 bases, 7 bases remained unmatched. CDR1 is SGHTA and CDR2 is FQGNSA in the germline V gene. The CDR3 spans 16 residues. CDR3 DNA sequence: TGTGCCAGCAGCATCAGACTAGCGGGAGTGGCAGATACGCAGTATTTT. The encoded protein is CASSIRLAGVADTQYF.